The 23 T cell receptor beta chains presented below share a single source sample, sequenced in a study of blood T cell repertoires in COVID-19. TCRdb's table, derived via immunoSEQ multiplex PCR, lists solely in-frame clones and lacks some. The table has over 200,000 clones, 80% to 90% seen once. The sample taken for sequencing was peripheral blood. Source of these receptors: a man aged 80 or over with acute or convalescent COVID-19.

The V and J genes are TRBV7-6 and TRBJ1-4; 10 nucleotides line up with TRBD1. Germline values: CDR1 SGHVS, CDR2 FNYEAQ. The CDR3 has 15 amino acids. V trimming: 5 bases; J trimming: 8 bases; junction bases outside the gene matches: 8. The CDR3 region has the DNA TGTGCCAGCAGCCCTGGACAGGGGGAATCCGAAAAACTGTTTTTT. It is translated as CASSPGQGESEKLFF.

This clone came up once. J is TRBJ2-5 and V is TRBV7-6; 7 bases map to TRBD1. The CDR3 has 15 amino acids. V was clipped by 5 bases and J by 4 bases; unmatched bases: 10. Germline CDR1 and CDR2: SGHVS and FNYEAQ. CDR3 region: CASSEQGQRGETQYF. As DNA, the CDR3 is TGTGCCAGCAGCGAACAGGGGCAAAGGGGAGAGACCCAGTACTTC.

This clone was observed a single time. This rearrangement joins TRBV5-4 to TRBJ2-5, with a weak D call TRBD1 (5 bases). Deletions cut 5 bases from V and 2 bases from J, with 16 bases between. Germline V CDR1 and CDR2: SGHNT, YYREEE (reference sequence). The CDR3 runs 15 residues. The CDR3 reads CASSSGQLRQETQYF. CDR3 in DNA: TGTGCCAGCAGTTCCGGACAACTACGGCAAGAGACCCAGTACTTC.

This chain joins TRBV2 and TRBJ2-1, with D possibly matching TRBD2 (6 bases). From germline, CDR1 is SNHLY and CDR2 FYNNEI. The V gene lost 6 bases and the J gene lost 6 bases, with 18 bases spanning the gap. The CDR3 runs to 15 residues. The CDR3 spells CASRARGKIRNEQFF. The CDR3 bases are TGTGCCAGCAGAGCCCGGGGGAAAATTCGCAATGAGCAGTTCTTC.

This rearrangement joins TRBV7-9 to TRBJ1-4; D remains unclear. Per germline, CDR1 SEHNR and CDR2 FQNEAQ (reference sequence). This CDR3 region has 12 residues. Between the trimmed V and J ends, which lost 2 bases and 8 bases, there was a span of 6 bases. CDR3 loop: CASSLLREKLFF. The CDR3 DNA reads TGTGCCAGCAGCTTACTGAGGGAAAAACTGTTTTTT.

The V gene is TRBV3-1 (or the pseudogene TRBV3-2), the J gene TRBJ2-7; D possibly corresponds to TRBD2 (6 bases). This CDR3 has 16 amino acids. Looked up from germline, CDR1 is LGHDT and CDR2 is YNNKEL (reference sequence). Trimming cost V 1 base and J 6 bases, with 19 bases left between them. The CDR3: CASSQGTSLSSSEQYF. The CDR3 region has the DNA TGTGCCAGCAGCCAAGGTACTAGCCTCTCGAGCAGCGAGCAGTACTTC.

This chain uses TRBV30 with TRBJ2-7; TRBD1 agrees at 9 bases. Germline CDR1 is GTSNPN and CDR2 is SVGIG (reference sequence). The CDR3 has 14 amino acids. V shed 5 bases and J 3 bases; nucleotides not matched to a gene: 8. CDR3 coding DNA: TGTGCCTGGGGAACAGGGGGCTGGAGCTACGAGCAGTACTTC. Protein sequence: CAWGTGGWSYEQYF. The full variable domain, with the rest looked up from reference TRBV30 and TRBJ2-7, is SQTIHQWPATLVQPVGSPLSLECTVEGTSNPNLYWYRQAAGRGLQLLFYSVGIGQISSEVPQNLSASRPQDRQFILSSKKLLLSDSGFYLCAWGTGGWSYEQYFGPGTRLTVT.

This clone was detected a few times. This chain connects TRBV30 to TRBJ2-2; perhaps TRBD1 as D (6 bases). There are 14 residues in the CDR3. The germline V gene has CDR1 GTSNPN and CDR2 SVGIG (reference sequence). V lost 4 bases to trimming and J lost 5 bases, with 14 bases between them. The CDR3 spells CAWKEQGRTGELFF. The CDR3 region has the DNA TGTGCCTGGAAAGAACAGGGAAGAACCGGGGAGCTGTTTTTT.

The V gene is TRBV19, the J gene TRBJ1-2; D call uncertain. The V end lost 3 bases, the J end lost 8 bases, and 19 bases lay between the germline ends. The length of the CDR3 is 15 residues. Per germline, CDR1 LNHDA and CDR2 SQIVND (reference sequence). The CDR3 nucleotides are TGTGCCAGTAGTATCCAATCCCCCAACACGGGGGGCTACACCTTC. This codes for CASSIQSPNTGGYTF. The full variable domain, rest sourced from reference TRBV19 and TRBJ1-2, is DGGITQSPKYLFRKEGQNVTLSCEQNLNHDAMYWYRQDPGQGLRLIYYSQIVNDFQKGDIAEGYSVSREKKESFPLTVTSAQKNPTAFYLCASSIQSPNTGGYTFGSGTRLTVV.

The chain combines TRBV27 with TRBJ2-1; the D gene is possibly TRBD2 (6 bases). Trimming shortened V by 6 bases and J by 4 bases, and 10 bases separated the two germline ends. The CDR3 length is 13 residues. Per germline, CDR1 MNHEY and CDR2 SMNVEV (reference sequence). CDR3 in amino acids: CASSPGTYNEQFF. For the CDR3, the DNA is TGTGCCAGCAGCCCCGGGACTTACAATGAGCAGTTCTTC.

CDR3 region: CASSFRLQGYEQYF. In DNA form, the CDR3 reads TGTGCCAGCAGCTTCCGTCTACAGGGTTACGAGCAGTACTTC. The rearrangement links TRBV11-2 to TRBJ2-7; tentatively, D is TRBD1 (6 bases). The CDR3 length is 14 residues. Germline assignment: CDR1 SGHAT and CDR2 FQNNGV. Deletions cut 3 bases from V and 4 bases from J, with 13 bases between.

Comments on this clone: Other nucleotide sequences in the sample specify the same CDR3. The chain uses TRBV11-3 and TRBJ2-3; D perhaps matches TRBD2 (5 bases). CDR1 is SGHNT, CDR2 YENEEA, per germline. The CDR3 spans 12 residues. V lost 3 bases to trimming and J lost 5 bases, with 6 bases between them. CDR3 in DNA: TGTGCCAGCAGCTTGGGAGAAGATACGCAGTATTTT. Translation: CASSLGEDTQYF.

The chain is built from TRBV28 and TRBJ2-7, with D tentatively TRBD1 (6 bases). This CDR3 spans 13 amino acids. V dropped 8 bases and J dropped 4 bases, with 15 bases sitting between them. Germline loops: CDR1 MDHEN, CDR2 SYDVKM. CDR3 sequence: CASLDSYLYEQYF. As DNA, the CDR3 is TGTGCCAGCCTGGACAGCTACCTTTACGAGCAGTACTTC. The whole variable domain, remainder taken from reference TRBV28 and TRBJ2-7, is DVKVTQSSRYLVKRTGEKVFLECVQDMDHENMFWYRQDPGLGLRLIYFSYDVKMKEKGDIPEGYSVSREKKERFSLILESASTNQTSMYLCASLDSYLYEQYFGPGTRLTVT.

The chain's CDR3 is CASSQDSSGGRMVQFF. Here the CDR3 DNA reads TGTGCCAGCAGCCAAGATTCTAGCGGGGGGCGGATGGTGCAGTTCTTC. The gene calls are TRBV4-2 and TRBJ2-1; 11 bases map to TRBD2. This CDR3 has 16 residues. CDR1 and CDR2 (germline): LGHNA, YNFKEQ. After removal of 0 bases from V and 12 bases from J, the junction contained 10 bases not matched to a gene.

The chain's CDR3 is CASSLEGQGNLNEQFF. CDR3 sequence (DNA): TGCGCCAGCAGCTTGGAAGGACAGGGGAATTTAAATGAGCAGTTCTTC. This chain links TRBV5-1 with TRBJ2-1; the match to TRBD1 covers 9 bases. The CDR3 length is 16 residues. V was clipped by 0 bases and J by 7 bases; unmatched bases: 8. Germline V gene lookup returns CDR1 SGHRS and CDR2 YFSETQ.

CDR3 sequence: CASSLGTGKAFEAFF. Written as DNA, the CDR3 is TGCGCCAGCAGCCTGGGGACAGGGAAGGCGTTTGAAGCTTTCTTT. The gene calls are TRBV5-1 and TRBJ1-1; TRBD1 aligns across 9 bases. The CDR3 is made up of 15 amino acids. After removal of 4 bases from V and 7 bases from J, the junction contained 11 bases not matched to a gene. Germline CDR1 and CDR2: SGHRS and YFSETQ.

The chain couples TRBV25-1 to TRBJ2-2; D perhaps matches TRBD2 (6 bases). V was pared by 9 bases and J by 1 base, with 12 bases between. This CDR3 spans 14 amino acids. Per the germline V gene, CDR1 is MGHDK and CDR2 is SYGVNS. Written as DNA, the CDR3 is TGTGCCAGTACGGGACTCCAGAACACCGGGGAGCTGTTTTTT. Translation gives CASTGLQNTGELFF. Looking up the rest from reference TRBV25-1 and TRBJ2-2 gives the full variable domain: EADIYQTPRYLVIGTGKKITLECSQTMGHDKMYWYQQDPGMELHLIHYSYGVNSTEKGDLSSESTVSRIRTEHFPLTLESARPSHTSQYLCASTGLQNTGELFFGEGSRLTVL.

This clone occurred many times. CDR3 DNA: TGTGCCAGCAGTTTATGGGGGACAGGGGGACTGTCACCCCTCCACTTT. Translating it yields CASSLWGTGGLSPLHF. The chain is built from TRBV27 and TRBJ1-6; TRBD1 matches at 11 bases. The V gene's germline CDR1 is MNHEY and CDR2 SMNVEV (reference sequence). V was pared by 1 base and J by 10 bases, with 6 bases of the junction left unmatched. This CDR3 has 16 amino acids.

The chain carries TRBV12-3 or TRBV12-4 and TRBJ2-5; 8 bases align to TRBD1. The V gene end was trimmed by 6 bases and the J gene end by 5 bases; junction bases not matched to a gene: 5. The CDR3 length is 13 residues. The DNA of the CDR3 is TGTGCCAGCAGGAGACAGGGGACGGAGACCCAGTACTTC. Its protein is CASRRQGTETQYF.

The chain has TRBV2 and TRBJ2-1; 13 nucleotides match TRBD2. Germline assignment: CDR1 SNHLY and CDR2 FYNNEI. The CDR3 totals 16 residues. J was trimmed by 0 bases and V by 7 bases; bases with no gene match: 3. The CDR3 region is CASNGLAGDSYNEQFF. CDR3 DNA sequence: TGTGCCAGCAACGGACTAGCGGGGGACTCCTACAATGAGCAGTTCTTC.

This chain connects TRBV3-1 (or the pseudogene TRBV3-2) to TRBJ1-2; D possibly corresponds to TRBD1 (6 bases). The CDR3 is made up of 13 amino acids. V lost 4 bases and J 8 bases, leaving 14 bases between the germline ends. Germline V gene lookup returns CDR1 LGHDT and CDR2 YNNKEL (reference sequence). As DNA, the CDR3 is TGTGCCAGCAGCCCCAGACAGGCCCCGGGCTACACCTTC. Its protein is CASSPRQAPGYTF.

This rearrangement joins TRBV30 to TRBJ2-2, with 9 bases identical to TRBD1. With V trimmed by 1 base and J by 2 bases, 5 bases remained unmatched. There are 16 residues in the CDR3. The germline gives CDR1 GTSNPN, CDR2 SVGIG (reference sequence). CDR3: CAWSGLGQGNTGELFF. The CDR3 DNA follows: TGTGCCTGGAGTGGCCTGGGACAGGGTAACACCGGGGAGCTGTTTTTT. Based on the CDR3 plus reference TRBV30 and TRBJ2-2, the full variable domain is SQTIHQWPATLVQPVGSPLSLECTVEGTSNPNLYWYRQAAGRGLQLLFYSVGIGQISSEVPQNLSASRPQDRQFILSSKKLLLSDSGFYLCAWSGLGQGNTGELFFGEGSRLTVL.

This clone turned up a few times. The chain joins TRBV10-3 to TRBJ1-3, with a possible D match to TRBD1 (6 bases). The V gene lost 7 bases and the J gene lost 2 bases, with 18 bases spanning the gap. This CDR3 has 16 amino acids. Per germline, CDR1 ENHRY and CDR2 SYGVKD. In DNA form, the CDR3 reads TGTGCCATCAAGGCCACGGCGGGGGGCCCTGGAAACACCATATATTTT. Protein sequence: CAIKATAGGPGNTIYF.